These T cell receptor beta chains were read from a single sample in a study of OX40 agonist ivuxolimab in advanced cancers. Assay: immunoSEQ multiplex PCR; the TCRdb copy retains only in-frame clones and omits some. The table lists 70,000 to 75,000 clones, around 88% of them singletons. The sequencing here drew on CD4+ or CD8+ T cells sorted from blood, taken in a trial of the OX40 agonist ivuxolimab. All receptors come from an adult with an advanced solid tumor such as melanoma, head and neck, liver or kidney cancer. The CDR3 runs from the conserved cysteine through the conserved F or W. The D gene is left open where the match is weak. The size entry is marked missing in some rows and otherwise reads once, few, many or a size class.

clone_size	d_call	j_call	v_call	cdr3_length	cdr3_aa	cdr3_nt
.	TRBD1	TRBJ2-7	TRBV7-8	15	CASTPYRTGAYEQYF	TGTGCCAGCACACCCTATCGGACAGGAGCCTACGAGCAGTACTTC
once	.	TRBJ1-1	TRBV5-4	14	CASSRTSADTEAFF	TGTGCCAGCAGCCGGACCTCCGCGGACACTGAAGCTTTCTTT
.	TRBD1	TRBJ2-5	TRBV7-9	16	CASSLMGQGSVETQYF	TGTGCCAGCAGCTTGATGGGACAGGGGAGTGTAGAGACCCAGTACTTC
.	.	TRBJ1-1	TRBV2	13	CASRRGEITEAFF	TGTGCCAGCAGGAGGGGGGAAATCACTGAAGCTTTCTTT
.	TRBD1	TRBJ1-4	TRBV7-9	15	CASSPPQGANEKLFF	TGTGCCAGCAGCCCCCCCCAGGGGGCTAATGAAAAACTGTTTTTT
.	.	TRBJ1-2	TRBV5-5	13	CASSLRGGYGYTF	TGTGCCAGCAGCTTGAGGGGTGGCTATGGCTACACCTTC
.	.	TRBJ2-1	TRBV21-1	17	CASSKGAGGPPYNEQFF	TGTGCCAGCAGCAAAGGGGCAGGGGGCCCTCCCTACAATGAGCAGTTCTTC
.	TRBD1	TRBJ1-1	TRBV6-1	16	CASSEATQGAYTEAFF	TGTGCCAGCAGTGAAGCTACCCAGGGGGCTTACACTGAAGCTTTCTTT
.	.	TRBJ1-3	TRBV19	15	CASTPQGGFANTIYF	TGTGCCAGTACCCCCCAAGGGGGATTTGCAAACACCATATATTTT
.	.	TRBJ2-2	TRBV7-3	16	CASSPGPPIPTGELFF	TGTGCCAGCAGCCCCGGTCCCCCCATTCCCACCGGGGAGCTGTTTTTT
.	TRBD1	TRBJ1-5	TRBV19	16	CASSIGDRGLNQPQHF	TGTGCCAGTAGTATTGGGGACAGGGGGCTCAATCAGCCCCAGCATTTT
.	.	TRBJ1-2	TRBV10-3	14	CATHHGRTNYGYTF	TGTGCCACCCACCATGGGCGGACAAACTATGGCTACACCTTC
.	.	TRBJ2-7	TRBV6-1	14	CASSLRTDAYEQYF	TGTGCCAGCAGCCTGCGGACGGACGCCTACGAGCAGTACTTC
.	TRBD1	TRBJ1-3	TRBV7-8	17	CASSPYRGPASGNTIYF	TGTGCCAGCAGCCCTTACAGGGGCCCGGCCTCTGGAAACACCATATATTTT
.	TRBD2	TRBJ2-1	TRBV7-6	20	CASSLGIKPTTSGSYNEQFF	TGTGCCAGCAGCTTAGGGATAAAGCCGACGACTAGCGGAAGCTACAATGAGCAGTTCTTC
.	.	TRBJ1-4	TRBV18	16	CASSQSVGVTNEKLFF	TGTGCCAGCTCACAAAGCGTCGGGGTAACTAATGAAAAACTGTTTTTT
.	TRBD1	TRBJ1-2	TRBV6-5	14	CASSYSDRDGGYTF	TGTGCCAGCAGTTACTCGGACAGGGACGGGGGCTACACCTTC
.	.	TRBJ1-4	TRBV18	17	CASSPRGLAGTNEKLFF	TGTGCCAGCTCACCTCGGGGACTGGCTGGGACTAATGAAAAACTGTTTTTT
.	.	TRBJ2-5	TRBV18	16	CASSPTRDPSLGSQYF	TGTGCCAGCTCACCGACGAGGGACCCCTCTCTAGGGTCCCAGTACTTC
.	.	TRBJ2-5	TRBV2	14	CASSEFTGLETQYF	TGTGCCAGCAGTGAATTTACAGGTCTAGAGACCCAGTACTTC
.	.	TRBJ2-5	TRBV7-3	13	CASSLIGGETQYF	TGTGCCAGCAGCTTAATAGGGGGAGAGACCCAGTACTTC
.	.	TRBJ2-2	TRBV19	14	CASRLGRNTGELFF	TGTGCCAGTAGATTGGGCAGGAACACCGGGGAGCTGTTTTTT
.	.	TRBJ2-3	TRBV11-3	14	CASSSRQPTDTQYF	TGTGCCAGCAGCTCCCGACAGCCCACAGATACGCAGTATTTT
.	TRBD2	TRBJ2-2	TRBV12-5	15	CASVRGLERTGELFF	TGTGCTAGTGTTCGGGGACTAGAACGCACCGGGGAGCTGTTTTTT
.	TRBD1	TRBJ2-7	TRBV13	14	CASTYGQGTTEQYF	TGTGCCAGCACCTATGGACAGGGGACAACCGAGCAGTACTTC
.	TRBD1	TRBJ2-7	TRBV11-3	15	CASSTSQGAGREQYF	TGTGCCAGCAGCACATCTCAGGGGGCAGGACGCGAGCAGTACTTC
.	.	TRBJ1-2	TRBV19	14	CATFLERGKGGYTF	TGTGCCACTTTCCTGGAGCGGGGGAAGGGTGGCTACACCTTC
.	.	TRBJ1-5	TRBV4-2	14	CASSPQSDEGVQHF	TGTGCCAGCAGCCCCCAATCGGACGAGGGCGTTCAGCATTTT
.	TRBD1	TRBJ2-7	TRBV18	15	CASSPLGTGGYEQYF	TGTGCCAGCTCACCACTTGGGACAGGAGGCTACGAGCAGTACTTC
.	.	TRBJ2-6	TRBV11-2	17	CASSLGGSSSGANVLTF	TGTGCCAGCAGCTTAGGGGGCTCAAGCTCTGGGGCCAACGTCCTGACTTTC
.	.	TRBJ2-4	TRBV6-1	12	CASTGAKNIQYF	TGTGCCAGTACAGGGGCCAAAAACATTCAGTACTTC
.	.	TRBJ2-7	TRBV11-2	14	CASSLVATVGEQYF	TGTGCCAGCAGCTTAGTGGCGACCGTTGGGGAGCAGTACTTC
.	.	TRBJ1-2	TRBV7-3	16	CASSLTGPKANYGYTF	TGTGCCAGCAGCTTAACTGGGCCAAAAGCTAACTATGGCTACACCTTC
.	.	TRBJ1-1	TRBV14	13	CASSQGDRREAFF	TGTGCCAGCAGCCAAGGAGACAGGCGTGAAGCTTTCTTT
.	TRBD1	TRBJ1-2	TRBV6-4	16	CASRDELSGGGDGYTF	TGTGCCAGCAGGGATGAACTATCAGGGGGAGGCGATGGCTACACCTTC
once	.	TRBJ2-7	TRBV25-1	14	CASSETGSSYEQYF	TGTGCCAGCAGTGAAACAGGGAGCTCCTACGAGCAGTACTTC
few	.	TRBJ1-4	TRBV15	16	CATSSGMEGRGEKLFF	TGTGCCACCAGCAGCGGTATGGAAGGCCGTGGTGAAAAACTGTTTTTT
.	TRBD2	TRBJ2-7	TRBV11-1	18	CASSLGASGGTLAYEQYF	TGTGCCAGCAGCTTAGGTGCTAGCGGAGGGACTTTGGCTTACGAGCAGTACTTC
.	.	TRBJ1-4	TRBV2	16	CASSEPSRRTNEKLFF	TGTGCCAGCAGTGAACCTTCGCGGAGAACTAATGAAAAACTGTTTTTT
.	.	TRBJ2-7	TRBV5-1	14	CARIRDGISYEQYF	TGCGCCAGGATACGTGACGGAATCTCCTACGAGCAGTACTTC
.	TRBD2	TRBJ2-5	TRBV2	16	CASTRLAGGPHETQYF	TGTGCCAGCACCCGACTAGCGGGGGGGCCGCACGAGACCCAGTACTTC
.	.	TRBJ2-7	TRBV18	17	CASSPQELTALSYEQYF	TGTGCCAGCTCACCGCAAGAACTGACGGCGCTCTCCTACGAGCAGTACTTC
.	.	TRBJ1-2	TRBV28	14	CASTAGYLFDGYTF	TGTGCCAGCACCGCCGGGTACCTTTTTGATGGCTACACCTTC
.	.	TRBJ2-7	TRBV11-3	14	CASSPRGPGYEQYF	TGTGCCAGCAGCCCGAGAGGGCCCGGCTACGAGCAGTACTTC
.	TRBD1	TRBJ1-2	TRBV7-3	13	CASSLIQGGGYTF	TGTGCCAGCAGCTTAATACAGGGGGGTGGCTACACCTTC
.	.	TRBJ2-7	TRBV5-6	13	CASSLGVRDEQYF	TGTGCCAGCAGCTTGGGGGTGAGGGACGAGCAGTACTTC
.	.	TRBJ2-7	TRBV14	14	CASSQLDSSYEQYF	TGTGCCAGCAGCCAACTGGACAGTTCCTACGAGCAGTACTTC
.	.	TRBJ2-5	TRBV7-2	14	CASSSTAFQETQYF	TGTGCCAGCAGTTCGACGGCCTTCCAAGAGACCCAGTACTTC
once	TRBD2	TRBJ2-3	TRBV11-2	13	CASSRGLEDTQYF	TGTGCCAGCAGCCGTGGACTAGAAGATACGCAGTATTTT
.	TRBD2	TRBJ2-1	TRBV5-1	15	CASSLGGLAYNEQFF	TGCGCCAGCAGCTTGGGGGGACTAGCCTACAATGAGCAGTTCTTC
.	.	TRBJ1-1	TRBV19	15	CASSISQATGRGAFF	TGTGCCAGTAGTATTTCGCAGGCCACAGGGCGCGGAGCTTTCTTT
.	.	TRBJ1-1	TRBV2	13	CAGTLGENTEAFF	TGTGCCGGAACCTTAGGGGAGAACACTGAAGCTTTCTTT
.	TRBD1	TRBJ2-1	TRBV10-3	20	CAIRTPGTGGTLSSYNEQFF	TGTGCCATCAGAACACCCGGGACAGGGGGGACATTAAGCTCCTACAATGAGCAGTTCTTC
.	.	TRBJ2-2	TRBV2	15	CASSEVAREAGELFF	TGTGCCAGCAGTGAAGTAGCTAGAGAGGCCGGGGAGCTGTTTTTT
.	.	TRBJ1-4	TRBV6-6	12	CASKDINEKLFF	TGTGCCAGCAAGGATATTAATGAAAAACTGTTTTTT
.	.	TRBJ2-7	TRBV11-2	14	CASRHRDKSYEQYF	TGTGCCAGCCGTCACCGGGACAAGTCCTACGAGCAGTACTTC
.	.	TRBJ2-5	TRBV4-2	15	CASSQEPGRQETQYF	TGTGCCAGCAGCCAAGAACCGGGCCGGCAAGAGACCCAGTACTTC